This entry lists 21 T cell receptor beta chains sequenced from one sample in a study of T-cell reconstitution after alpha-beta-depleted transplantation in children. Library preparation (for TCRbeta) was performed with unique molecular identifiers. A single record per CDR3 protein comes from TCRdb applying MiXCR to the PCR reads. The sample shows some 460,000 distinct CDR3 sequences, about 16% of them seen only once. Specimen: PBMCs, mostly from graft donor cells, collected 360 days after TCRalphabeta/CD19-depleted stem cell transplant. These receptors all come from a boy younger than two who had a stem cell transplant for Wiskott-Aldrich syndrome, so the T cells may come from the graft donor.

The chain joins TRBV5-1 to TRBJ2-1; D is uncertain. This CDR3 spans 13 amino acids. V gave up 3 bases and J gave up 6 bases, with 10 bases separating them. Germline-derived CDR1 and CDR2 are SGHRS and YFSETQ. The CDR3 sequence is CASSSDTFNEQFF. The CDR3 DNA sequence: TGCGCCAGCAGCTCCGACACCTTCAATGAGCAGTTCTTC.

This chain's CDR3 is CASSLNPGQALGEQYF. CDR3 DNA: TGCGCCAGCAGCTTGAACCCTGGACAGGCCTTAGGCGAGCAGTACTTC. The chain links TRBV5-1 to TRBJ2-7, with 7 nucleotides matching TRBD1. Germline CDR1 and CDR2: SGHRS and YFSETQ. The trim removed 1 base at V and 6 bases at J, leaving 13 bases unmatched. The CDR3 is made up of 16 amino acids.

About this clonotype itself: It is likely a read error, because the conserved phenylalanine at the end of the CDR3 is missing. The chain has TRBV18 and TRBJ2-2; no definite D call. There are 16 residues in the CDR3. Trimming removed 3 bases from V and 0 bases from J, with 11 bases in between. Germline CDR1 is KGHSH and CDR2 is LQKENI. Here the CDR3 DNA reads TGTGCCAGCTCACCGTGGACGGCTCCGAACACCGGGGAGCTGTTTTCT. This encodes CASSPWTAPNTGELFS.

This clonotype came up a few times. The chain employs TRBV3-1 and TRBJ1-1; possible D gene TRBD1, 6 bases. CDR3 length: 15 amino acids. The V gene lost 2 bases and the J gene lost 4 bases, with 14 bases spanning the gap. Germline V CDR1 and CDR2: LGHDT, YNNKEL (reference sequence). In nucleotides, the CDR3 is TGTGCCAGCAGCCAATACAGGGTTTTCTCCACTGAAGCTTTCTTT. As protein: CASSQYRVFSTEAFF.

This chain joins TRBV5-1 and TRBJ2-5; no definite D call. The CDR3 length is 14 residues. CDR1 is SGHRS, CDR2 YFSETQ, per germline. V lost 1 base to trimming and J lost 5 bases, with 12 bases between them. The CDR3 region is CASSLLSDGETQYF. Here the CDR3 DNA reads TGCGCCAGCAGCTTGTTGAGTGACGGGGAGACCCAGTACTTC. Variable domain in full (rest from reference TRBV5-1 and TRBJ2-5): KAGVTQTPRYLIKTRGQQVTLSCSPISGHRSVSWYQQTPGQGLQFLFEYFSETQRNKGNFPGRFSGRQFSNSRSEMNVSTLELGDSALYLCASSLLSDGETQYFGPGTRLLVL.

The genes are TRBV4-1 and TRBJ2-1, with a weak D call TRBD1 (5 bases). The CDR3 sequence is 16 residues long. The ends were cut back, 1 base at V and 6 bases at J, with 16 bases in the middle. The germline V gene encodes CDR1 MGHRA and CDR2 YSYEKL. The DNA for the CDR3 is TGCGCCAGCAGCCAAGTAGGCAGGGTGAAGGGCAATGAGCAGTTCTTC. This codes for CASSQVGRVKGNEQFF.

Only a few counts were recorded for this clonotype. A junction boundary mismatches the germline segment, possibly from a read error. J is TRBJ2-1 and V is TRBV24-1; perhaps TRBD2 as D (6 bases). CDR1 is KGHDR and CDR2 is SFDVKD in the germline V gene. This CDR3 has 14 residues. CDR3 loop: CATSGLEGYNEQFF. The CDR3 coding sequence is TGTGCCACCAGTGGTTTGGAGGGATACAATGAGCAGTTCTTC.

DNA for the CDR3: TGTGCCAGCCGCTCGACAGGGATTAACTATGGCTACACCTTC. It encodes CASRSTGINYGYTF. V is TRBV25-1 and J is TRBJ1-2, with 7 bases fitting TRBD1. This CDR3 has 14 residues. Per germline, CDR1 MGHDK and CDR2 SYGVNS. Germline trimming cut 8 bases from V and 1 base from J; bases unmatched to any gene: 7.

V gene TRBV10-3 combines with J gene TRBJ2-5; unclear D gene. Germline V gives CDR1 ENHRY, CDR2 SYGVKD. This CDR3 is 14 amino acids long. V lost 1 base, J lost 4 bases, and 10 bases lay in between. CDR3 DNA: TGTGCCATCAGTGAGTATCCAGCGAGAGAGACCCAGTACTTC. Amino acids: CAISEYPARETQYF.

The CDR3 loop reads CASSRDRGTGSYEQYF. DNA for the CDR3: TGTGCCAGCTCACGGGACAGGGGTACGGGCTCCTACGAGCAGTACTTC. The chain has TRBV18 and TRBJ2-7; 10 positions match TRBD1. The J segment lost 0 bases and the V segment lost 4 bases, leaving 6 bases of the junction unmatched. Per the germline V gene, CDR1 is KGHSH and CDR2 is LQKENI. This CDR3 is built from 16 residues.

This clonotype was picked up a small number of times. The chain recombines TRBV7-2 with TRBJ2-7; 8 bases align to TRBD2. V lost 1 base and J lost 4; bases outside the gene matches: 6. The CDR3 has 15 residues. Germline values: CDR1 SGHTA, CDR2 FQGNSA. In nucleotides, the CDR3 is TGTGCCAGCAGCTTAGGAAGCGGGAGAAGATACGAGCAGTACTTC. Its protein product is CASSLGSGRRYEQYF.

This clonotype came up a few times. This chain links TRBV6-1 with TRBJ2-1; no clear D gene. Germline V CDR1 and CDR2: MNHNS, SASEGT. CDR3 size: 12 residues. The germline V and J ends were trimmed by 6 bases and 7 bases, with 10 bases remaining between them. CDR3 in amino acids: CASSLYRNEQFF. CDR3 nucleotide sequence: TGTGCCAGCAGCCTGTACAGAAATGAGCAGTTCTTC.

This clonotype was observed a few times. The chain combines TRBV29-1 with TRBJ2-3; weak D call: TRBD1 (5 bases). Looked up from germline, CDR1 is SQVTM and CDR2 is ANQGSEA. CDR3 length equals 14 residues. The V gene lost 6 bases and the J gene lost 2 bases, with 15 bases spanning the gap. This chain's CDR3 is CSVMVAGNTDTQYF. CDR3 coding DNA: TGCAGCGTGATGGTTGCAGGGAACACAGATACGCAGTATTTT.

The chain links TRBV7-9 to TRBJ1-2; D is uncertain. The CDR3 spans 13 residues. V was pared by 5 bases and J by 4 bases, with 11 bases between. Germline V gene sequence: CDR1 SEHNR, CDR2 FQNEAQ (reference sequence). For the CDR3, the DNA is TGTGCCAGCAGCCAATCTCGAGTCTATGGCTACACCTTC. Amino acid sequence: CASSQSRVYGYTF.

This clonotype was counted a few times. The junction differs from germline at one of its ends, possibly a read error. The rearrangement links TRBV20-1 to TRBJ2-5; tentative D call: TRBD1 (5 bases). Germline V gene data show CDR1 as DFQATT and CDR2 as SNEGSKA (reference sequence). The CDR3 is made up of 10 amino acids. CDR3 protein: CSARFLDSHF. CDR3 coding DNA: TGCAGTGCTAGATTTTTAGACAGCCACTTC.

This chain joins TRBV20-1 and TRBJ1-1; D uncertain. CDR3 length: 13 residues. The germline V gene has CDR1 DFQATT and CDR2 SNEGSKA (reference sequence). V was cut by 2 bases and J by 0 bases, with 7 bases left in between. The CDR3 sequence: CSARHRLNTEAFF. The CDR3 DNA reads TGCAGTGCTAGACACCGTTTGAACACTGAAGCTTTCTTT.

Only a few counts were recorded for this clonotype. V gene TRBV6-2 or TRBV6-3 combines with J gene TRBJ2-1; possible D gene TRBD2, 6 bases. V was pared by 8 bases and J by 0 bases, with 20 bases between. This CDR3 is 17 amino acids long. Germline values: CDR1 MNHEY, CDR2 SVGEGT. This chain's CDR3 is CASLRVRLGSSYNEQFF. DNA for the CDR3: TGTGCCAGCCTCCGGGTCAGACTAGGAAGCTCCTACAATGAGCAGTTCTTC.

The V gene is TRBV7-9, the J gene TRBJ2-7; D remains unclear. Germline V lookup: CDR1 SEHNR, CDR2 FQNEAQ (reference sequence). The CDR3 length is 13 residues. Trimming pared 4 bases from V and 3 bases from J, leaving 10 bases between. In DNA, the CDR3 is TGTGCCAGCAGCTCCCCGCTCGGCTACGAGCAGTACTTC. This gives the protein CASSSPLGYEQYF. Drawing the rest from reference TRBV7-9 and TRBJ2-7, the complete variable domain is DTGVSQNPRHKITKRGQNVTFRCDPISEHNRLYWYRQTLGQGPEFLTYFQNEAQLEKSRLLSDRFSAERPKGSFSTLEIQRTEQGDSAMYLCASSSPLGYEQYFGPGTRLTVT.

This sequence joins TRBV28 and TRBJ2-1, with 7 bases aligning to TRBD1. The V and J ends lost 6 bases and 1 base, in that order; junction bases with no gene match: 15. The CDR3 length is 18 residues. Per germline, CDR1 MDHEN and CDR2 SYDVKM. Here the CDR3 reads CASSSHRGRFRSYNEQFF. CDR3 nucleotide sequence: TGTGCCAGCAGCTCCCACAGGGGCCGCTTTCGGTCCTACAATGAGCAGTTCTTC.

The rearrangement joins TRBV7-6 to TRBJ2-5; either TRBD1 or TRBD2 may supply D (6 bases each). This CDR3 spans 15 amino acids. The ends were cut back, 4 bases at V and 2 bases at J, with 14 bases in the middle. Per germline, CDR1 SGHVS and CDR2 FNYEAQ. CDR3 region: CASSSSRGPQETQYF. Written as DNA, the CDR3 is TGTGCCAGCAGCTCCAGTCGGGGGCCTCAAGAGACCCAGTACTTC. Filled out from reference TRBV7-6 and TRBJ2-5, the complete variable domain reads GAGVSQSPRYKVTKRGQDVALRCDPISGHVSLYWYRQALGQGPEFLTYFNYEAQQDKSGLPNDRFSAERPEGSISTLTIQRTEQRDSAMYRCASSSSRGPQETQYFGPGTRLLVL.

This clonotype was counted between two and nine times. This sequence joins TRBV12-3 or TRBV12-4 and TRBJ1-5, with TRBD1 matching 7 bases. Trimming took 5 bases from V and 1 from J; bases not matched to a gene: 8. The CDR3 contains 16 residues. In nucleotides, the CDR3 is TGTGCCAGCAGTCCTCGACAGGGCTTGAGCAATCAGCCCCAGCATTTT. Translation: CASSPRQGLSNQPQHF.